The 14 T cell receptor beta chains listed next were all sequenced from one sample in a study of response to subunit inactivated influenza vaccine. TCRdb independently ran MiXCR on the RT-PCR reads; one entry per CDR3 protein. The sample has fewer than 700,000 distinct CDR3 sequences; 10% to 15% are singletons. Material: PBMCs from blood, obtained about 6 weeks after vaccination. Receptor source: a man in his fifties who received an inactivated influenza vaccine.

The rearrangement uses TRBV7-9 and TRBJ2-1, with TRBD1 identical over 7 bases. The CDR3 is made up of 16 amino acids. J was trimmed by 1 base and V by 0 bases; bases with no gene match: 3. The V gene's germline CDR1 is SEHNR and CDR2 FQNEAQ (reference sequence). This CDR3 is CASSLAKGASYNEQFF. The CDR3 DNA sequence: TGTGCCAGCAGCTTAGCAAAGGGGGCTTCCTACAATGAGCAGTTCTTC. Complete variable domain (other parts from reference TRBV7-9 and TRBJ2-1): DTGVSQNPRHKITKRGQNVTFRCDPISEHNRLYWYRQTLGQGPEFLTYFQNEAQLEKSRLLSDRFSAERPKGSFSTLEIQRTEQGDSAMYLCASSLAKGASYNEQFFGPGTRLTVL.

The chain carries TRBV10-3 and TRBJ2-1; TRBD1 matches 8 bases. Per germline, CDR1 ENHRY and CDR2 SYGVKD. With V trimmed by 6 bases and J by 4 bases, 2 bases remained unmatched. The CDR3 has 13 residues. The CDR3 nucleotides are TGTGCCATCAGAACAGGGGGGTACAATGAGCAGTTCTTC. It translates to CAIRTGGYNEQFF.

This clonotype was detected a few times. The chain joins TRBV6-5 to TRBJ2-5; 10 positions agree with TRBD2. Trimming at V came to 2 bases and at J to 3 bases, leaving 3 bases not matched to a gene. Germline CDR1 reads MNHEY; CDR2 reads SVGAGI. The CDR3 totals 15 residues. The CDR3 loop is CASSYERGGEETQYF. The CDR3 nucleotides read TGTGCCAGCAGTTACGAGCGGGGGGGGGAAGAGACCCAGTACTTC.

V usage is TRBV12-3 or TRBV12-4 and J usage is TRBJ2-7; 9 bases are a match to TRBD1. The ends lost 6 bases at V and 3 bases at J; junction bases unmatched: 9. This CDR3 is built from 15 residues. As DNA, the CDR3 is TGTGCCAGCAGGTCCGGGACAGGGTCTATCTACGAGCAGTACTTC. This encodes CASRSGTGSIYEQYF.

The chain couples TRBV2 to TRBJ1-2; no firm D call. CDR3 size: 13 residues. The V gene lost 5 bases and the J gene lost 2 bases, with 9 bases spanning the gap. From germline, CDR1 is SNHLY and CDR2 FYNNEI. CDR3: CASSTAENYGYTF. CDR3 sequence (DNA): TGTGCCAGCAGTACAGCGGAGAACTATGGCTACACCTTC.

In its sample, this clonotype was seen many times. One end of the junction varies from germline; a read error may be responsible. The V call is TRBV5-1, the J call TRBJ2-5; 7 positions match TRBD1. Looked up from germline, CDR1 is SGHRS and CDR2 is YFSETQ. There are 13 residues in the CDR3. The CDR3 nucleotides read TGTGCCAGCAGCTCGACAGGGCGAGAGACCCAGTACTTC. Encoded protein: CASSSTGRETQYF.

This clonotype was counted at least ten times. This rearrangement joins TRBV6-1 to TRBJ2-7, with 11 bases lining up with TRBD2. The CDR3 consists of 18 residues. Germline loops: CDR1 MNHNS, CDR2 SASEGT. V shed 6 bases and J 3 bases; nucleotides not matched to a gene: 16. CDR3 in DNA: TGTGCCAGCAGCCTCTCCCCGGGACTAGCGGTAAACCACTACGAGCAGTACTTC. Protein product: CASSLSPGLAVNHYEQYF.

The V call is TRBV15, the J call TRBJ2-1; TRBD1 is a possible D gene (6 bases). CDR3 length equals 12 residues. Between the trimmed V and J ends, which lost 3 bases and 10 bases, there was a span of 10 bases. Germline V gene lookup returns CDR1 LNHNV and CDR2 YYDKDF (reference sequence). The CDR3 loop reads CATSSPGAEQFF. The DNA of the CDR3 is TGTGCCACCAGCAGCCCAGGGGCCGAGCAGTTCTTC.

The chain employs TRBV20-1 and TRBJ2-1, with 7 nucleotides matching TRBD2. V trimming: 3 bases; J trimming: 6 bases; junction bases outside the gene matches: 8. Germline V gives CDR1 DFQATT, CDR2 SNEGSKA (reference sequence). CDR3 size: 14 residues. The CDR3 region is CSARGGRTGNEQFF. The CDR3 DNA follows: TGCAGTGCTAGGGGGGGGAGGACCGGCAATGAGCAGTTCTTC.

This clonotype occurred once. The rearrangement uses TRBV20-1 and TRBJ2-1; a weak D match, TRBD2 (7 bases). Per germline, CDR1 DFQATT and CDR2 SNEGSKA (reference sequence). Deletions cut 4 bases from V and 5 bases from J, with 21 bases between. CDR3 length: 16 residues. The CDR3 nucleotides are TGCAGTGCTATAGCAGGGGCCGAGCGGGGACACAATGAGCAGTTCTTC. This codes for CSAIAGAERGHNEQFF.

The chain carries TRBV12-3 or TRBV12-4 and TRBJ2-1, with 9 bases aligning to TRBD1. The CDR3 has 18 residues. The CDR3 is CTICLAKIWDRELNEQFF. The CDR3 DNA sequence: TGTACCATCTGTTTAGCGAAAATCTGGGACAGGGAATTGAATGAGCAGTTCTTC.

This chain connects TRBV9 to TRBJ2-3, with a possible D match to TRBD2 (5 bases). Trimming removed 2 bases from V and 1 base from J, with 14 bases in between. The CDR3 length is 16 residues. Germline CDR1 SGDLS, CDR2 YYNGEE. The CDR3 bases are TGTGCCAGCAGCGTTATAGCGACCAGAGGCACAGATACGCAGTATTTT. Translating gives CASSVIATRGTDTQYF. The full variable domain, completed using reference TRBV9 and TRBJ2-3, is DSGVTQTPKHLITATGQRVTLRCSPRSGDLSVYWYQQSLDQGLQFLIQYYNGEERAKGNILERFSAQQFPDLHSELNLSSLELGDSALYFCASSVIATRGTDTQYFGPGTRLTVL.

This clonotype was seen more than once but under ten times. The J gene is TRBJ2-1, the V gene TRBV12-3 or TRBV12-4; 7 nucleotides line up with TRBD1. The CDR3 runs 15 residues. V lost 2 bases, J lost 8 bases, and 9 bases stayed unmatched. CDR3 region: CASSLSIGGRDEQFF. The CDR3 DNA reads as TGTGCCAGCAGTTTATCTATAGGGGGCCGGGATGAGCAGTTCTTC.

Comments on this clonotype: A much larger clone differs by one base, so this may be a read error. The conserved phenylalanine or tryptophan is not found at the CDR3 terminus, so this likely reflects a read error. CDR3 region: CSVATTSGRVDEQFS. The CDR3 DNA reads as TGCAGCGTTGCGACGACTAGCGGGAGGGTCGATGAGCAGTTCTCC. This chain uses TRBV29-1 with TRBJ2-1, with 14 nucleotides matching TRBD2. Germline CDR1 is SQVTM and CDR2 is ANQGSEA. The CDR3 has 15 amino acids. V was pared by 4 bases and J by 8 bases, with 7 bases of the junction left unmatched.